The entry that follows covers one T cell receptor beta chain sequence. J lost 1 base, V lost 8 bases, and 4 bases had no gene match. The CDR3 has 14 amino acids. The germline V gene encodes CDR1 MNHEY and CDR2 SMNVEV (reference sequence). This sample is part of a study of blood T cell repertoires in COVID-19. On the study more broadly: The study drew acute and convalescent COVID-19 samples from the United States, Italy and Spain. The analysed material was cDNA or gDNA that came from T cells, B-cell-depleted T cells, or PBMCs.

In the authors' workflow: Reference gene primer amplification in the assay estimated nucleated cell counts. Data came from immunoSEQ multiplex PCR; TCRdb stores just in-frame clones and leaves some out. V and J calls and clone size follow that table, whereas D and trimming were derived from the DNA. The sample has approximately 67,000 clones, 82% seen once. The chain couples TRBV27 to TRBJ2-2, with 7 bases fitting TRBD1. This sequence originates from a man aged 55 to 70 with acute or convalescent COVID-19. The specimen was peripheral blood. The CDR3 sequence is CASERTGNTGELFF. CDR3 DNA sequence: TGTGCCAGCGAGAGGACAGGGAACACCGGGGAGCTGTTTTTT.